The present entry profiles one T cell receptor beta chain with its context. Distinct nucleotide sequences in the sample also encode this CDR3. Germline V gene lookup returns CDR1 GTSNPN and CDR2 SVGIG (reference sequence). Trimming removed 0 bases from V and 4 bases from J, with 3 bases in between. This CDR3 comprises 11 residues. The data derive from a study of blood T cell repertoires in COVID-19. In the source study's methods: The assay estimated nucleated cells by amplifying reference gene primers. Assay used: immunoSEQ multiplex PCR; TCRdb lists only in-frame clones, some missing. The DNA gave D and trimming, while V, J and clone size come from that table. This table holds approximately 92,000 clones, just under 85% found once.

Sequencing used peripheral blood. The V call is TRBV30, the J call TRBJ2-5; no reliable D call. This TCR came from a man aged 50-60 years with acute or convalescent COVID-19. The CDR3: CAWSVLETQYF. The DNA of the CDR3 is TGTGCCTGGAGTGTACTAGAGACCCAGTACTTC.